This TCR beta chain was found in a study of blood T cell repertoires in COVID-19. Study information: Collection of acute and convalescent COVID-19 samples took place in the United States, Italy and Spain. PBMCs, B-cell-depleted T cells, or T cells were the source of the cDNA or gDNA that made up the material.

The CDR3 is made up of 13 amino acids. Looked up from germline, CDR1 is SQVTM and CDR2 is ANQGSEA. Losses at the gene ends were 7 bases for V and 9 bases for J; bases not matched to a gene: 10. Patients of the Seattle cohort, enrolled during active infection, were followed longitudinally. Original processing methods: Reference gene primer amplification yielded estimated nucleated cell counts. Here immunoSEQ multiplex PCR was the method, and the copy in TCRdb shows in-frame clones only, minus some. Clonal size and the V and J genes are those of that table, whereas D and trimming came from the DNA. Found here are 300,000 or so clones, roughly 90% of them singletons; the top ten hold less than 3.5%.

The gene calls are TRBV29-1 and TRBJ2-1, with TRBD2 matching 9 bases. The source material was peripheral blood. This TCR derives from a woman in her 30s with COVID-19, enrolled during active disease. The CDR3 spells CSDSGRKRGEQFF. In DNA, the CDR3 is TGCAGCGATAGCGGGAGAAAGCGTGGTGAGCAGTTCTTC.